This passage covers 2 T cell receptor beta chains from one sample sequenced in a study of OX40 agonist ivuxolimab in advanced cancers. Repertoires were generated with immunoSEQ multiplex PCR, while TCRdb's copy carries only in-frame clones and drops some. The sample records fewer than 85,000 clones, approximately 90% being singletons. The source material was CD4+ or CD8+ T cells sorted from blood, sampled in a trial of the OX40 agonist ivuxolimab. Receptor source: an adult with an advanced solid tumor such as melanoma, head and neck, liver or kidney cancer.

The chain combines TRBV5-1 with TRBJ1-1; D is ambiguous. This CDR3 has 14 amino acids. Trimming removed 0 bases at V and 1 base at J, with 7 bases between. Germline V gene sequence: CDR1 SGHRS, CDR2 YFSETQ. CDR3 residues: CASSLGWKNTEAFF. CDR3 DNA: TGCGCCAGCAGCTTGGGCTGGAAGAACACTGAAGCTTTCTTT. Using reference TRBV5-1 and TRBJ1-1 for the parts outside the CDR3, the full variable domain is KAGVTQTPRYLIKTRGQQVTLSCSPISGHRSVSWYQQTPGQGLQFLFEYFSETQRNKGNFPGRFSGRQFSNSRSEMNVSTLELGDSALYLCASSLGWKNTEAFFGQGTRLTVV.

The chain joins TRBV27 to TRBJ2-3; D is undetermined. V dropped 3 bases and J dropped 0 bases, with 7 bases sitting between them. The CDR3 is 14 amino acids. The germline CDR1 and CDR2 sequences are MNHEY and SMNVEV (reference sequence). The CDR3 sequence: CASSLGWSTDTQYF. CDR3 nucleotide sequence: TGTGCCAGCAGTTTGGGGTGGAGCACAGATACGCAGTATTTT.